This T cell receptor beta chain originates from a study of lymphopenia after photon versus proton radiotherapy (dated by TCRdb to about 2019). For context, the study as a whole: In patients with gastrointestinal tumors who developed high-grade lymphopenia, the study compared the immunological effects of photon radiation therapy with those of proton radiation therapy. The cohort comprised under 25 patients with gastrointestinal tumors who received either photon or proton therapy and then developed lymphopenia. The study aimed to characterize how the two radiation modalities differ in their impact on the immune system. The paper's findings and limits, for the study overall: After the lymphocyte count nadir, repertoires from photon-treated patients showed oligoclonal expansion, particularly of CD8+ Temra cells, and this expansion drove the decline in diversity. The survival association was assessed only in patients who died, and better survival with proton therapy was presented by the authors as a possibility rather than a demonstrated result. Relative stability during treatment was observed in proton-treated patients, whereas loss of naive T cells and TCR diversity and gain of effector/memory populations were observed in photon-treated patients. Among patients across the cohort who died, overall survival time showed an inverse correlation with a larger post-nadir drop in TCR diversity.

A word on this clone: Its antigen has not been determined. The record has no base qualities; no much larger clone is one base away.

The library came from the immunoSEQ multiplex PCR assay. T cell repertoires were profiled by deep sequencing of rearranged TCR beta loci, alongside multiparametric flow cytometry. TCRdb holds this immuneACCESS table with in-frame rearrangements only. Some clones are missing; in checked studies, unresolved V genes explain under half, and the rest has no known cause. A total of approximately 21,000 clones appear in this sample, around 85% of them only once. Together, the top ten hold about 19% of the sample. The CDR3 has 14 amino acids, counting the end cysteine and phenylalanine. The DNA shown is the 42-base CDR3, in frame from base 1. CDR1 and CDR2 were assigned from the germline V gene as SNHLY and FYNNEI. Trimming removed 10 bases from V and 1 base from J, leaving 14 bases between the germline ends.

The specimen was peripheral blood, collected from a patient treated with photon-based radiotherapy. The clonotype was recovered from a man aged 60 to 69 with pancreatic cancer. The sequence links TRBV2 to TRBJ2-1; a tentative D match to TRBD2 spans 5 bases. CDR3 loop: CATHRDRSYNEQFF. In nucleotides, the sequence is TGTGCCACCCACCGGGATCGGTCCTACAATGAGCAGTTCTTC. With the portions outside the CDR3 filled from the reference TRBV2 and TRBJ2-1 genes, the complete variable region becomes EPEVTQTPSHQVTQMGQEVILRCVPISNHLYFYWYRQILGQKVEFLVSFYNNEISEKSEIFDDQFSVERPDGSNFTLKIRSTKLEDSAMYFCATHRDRSYNEQFFGPGTRLTVL.